This is a list of T cell receptor beta chains from one sample in a study of cytomegalovirus exposure and HLA in healthy donors. Some clones are missing from TCRdb's copy, which holds only in-frame ones; the method was immunoSEQ multiplex PCR. This sample has approximately 110,000 clones, with around 75% found just once. Sequences were obtained from PBMCs. The source is a man between 35 and 55 years old in good health and CMV-seronegative. Each CDR3 is given with its conserved first and last residue. A D gene is named only where the DNA matches it firmly. Size is stated for part of the rows, as once, few or many counts, or as a class when the clone is expanded.

j_call d_call v_call clone_size cdr3_aa cdr3_nt
TRBJ2-2 TRBD2 TRBV19 . CASSQGLAGVTGELFF TGTGCCAGTAGCCAGGGACTAGCGGGAGTGACCGGGGAGCTGTTTTTT
TRBJ2-2 . TRBV6-5 . CAAIQTNTGELFF TGTGCCGCCATTCAGACGAACACCGGGGAGCTGTTTTTT
TRBJ2-6 TRBD2 TRBV10-2 . CASSETSGGRFSGANVLTF TGCGCCAGCAGTGAAACTAGCGGGGGCCGTTTCTCTGGGGCCAACGTCCTGACTTTC
TRBJ1-4 TRBD1 TRBV4-3 . CASSQEGAQGAGNEKLFF TGCGCCAGCAGCCAAGAAGGAGCCCAGGGGGCTGGTAATGAAAAACTGTTTTTT
TRBJ2-7 . TRBV10-3 . CAISESGGDREQYF TGTGCCATCAGTGAGTCAGGGGGGGATCGCGAGCAGTACTTC
TRBJ1-1 . TRBV6-5 medium-sized CASSSITGWVTEAFF TGTGCCAGCAGCTCTATAACAGGGTGGGTCACTGAAGCTTTCTTT
TRBJ1-1 . TRBV18 . CASSPPGTWGRTEAFF TGTGCCAGCTCCCCTCCCGGGACTTGGGGCCGAACTGAAGCTTTCTTT
TRBJ2-2 . TRBV25-1 . CASSATANTGELFF TGTGCCAGCAGTGCGACAGCGAACACCGGGGAGCTGTTTTTT
TRBJ2-7 . TRBV6-1 few CASSVNPDRSSYEQYF TGTGCCAGCAGTGTTAACCCGGACAGAAGCTCCTACGAGCAGTACTTC
TRBJ2-7 TRBD2 TRBV30 . CACQTWGETSDSYEQYF TGTGCCTGTCAAACTTGGGGGGAGACTAGCGACTCCTACGAGCAGTACTTC
TRBJ1-1 TRBD1 TRBV4-3 . CASSQEGTVNTEAFF TGCGCCAGCAGCCAAGAAGGGACAGTGAACACTGAAGCTTTCTTT
TRBJ1-1 . TRBV7-9 few CASSLEFGTEAFF TGTGCCAGCAGCTTAGAGTTCGGGACTGAAGCTTTCTTT
TRBJ2-7 TRBD1 TRBV28 . CASSWGQGSYEQYF TGTGCCAGCAGTTGGGGACAGGGCTCCTACGAGCAGTACTTC
TRBJ2-7 . TRBV5-1 . CASSSQTGTYEQYF TGCGCCAGCAGCTCTCAGACAGGAACCTACGAGCAGTACTTC
TRBJ2-2 . TRBV5-1 . CASSLGGAGELFF TGCGCCAGCAGCTTGGGGGGCGCCGGGGAGCTGTTTTTT
TRBJ2-2 TRBD1 TRBV19 . CASSAGTVTTGELFF TGTGCCAGTAGTGCCGGGACAGTCACCACCGGGGAGCTGTTTTTT
TRBJ2-7 . TRBV28 . CASSFTAPWRSSYEQYF TGTGCCAGCAGTTTTACGGCTCCCTGGCGGAGCTCCTACGAGCAGTACTTC
TRBJ1-5 . TRBV4-2 . CASSQEFTGRDQPQHF TGTGCCAGCAGCCAAGAATTTACAGGTCGGGATCAGCCCCAGCATTTT
TRBJ2-3 TRBD2 TRBV7-2 . CASSLPSSGRDTDTQYF TGTGCCAGCAGCTTACCGTCTAGCGGGAGGGACACAGATACGCAGTATTTT
TRBJ2-3 . TRBV19 . CAMSEPDTQYF TGTGCCATGTCGGAGCCGGATACGCAGTATTTT
TRBJ2-3 . TRBV19 . CASSIGTDTQYF TGTGCCAGTAGTATCGGTACAGATACGCAGTATTTT
TRBJ1-4 TRBD1 TRBV4-2 few CASSQSLGGWEKLFF TGTGCCAGCAGCCAAAGTTTAGGGGGCTGGGAAAAACTGTTTTTT
TRBJ1-6 TRBD1 TRBV7-2 few CASSEDRMGLHF TGTGCCAGCAGCGAGGACAGGATGGGCCTCCACTTT
TRBJ2-7 . TRBV15 . CATSRDRGGTYEQYF TGTGCCACCAGCAGAGATCGCGGCGGAACCTACGAGCAGTACTTC